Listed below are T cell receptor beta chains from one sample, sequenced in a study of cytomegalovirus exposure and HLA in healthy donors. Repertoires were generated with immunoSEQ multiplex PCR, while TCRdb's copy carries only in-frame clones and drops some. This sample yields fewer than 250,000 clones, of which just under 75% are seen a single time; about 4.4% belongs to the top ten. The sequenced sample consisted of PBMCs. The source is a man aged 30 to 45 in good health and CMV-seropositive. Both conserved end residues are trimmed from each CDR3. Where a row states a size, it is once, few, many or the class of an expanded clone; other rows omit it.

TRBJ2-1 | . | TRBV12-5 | ASGLAQSFEQF
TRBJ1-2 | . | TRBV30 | AWSRDSQYYGYT
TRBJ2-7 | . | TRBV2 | ASSFGQGGEQY
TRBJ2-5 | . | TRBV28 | ASSRRSYQETQY
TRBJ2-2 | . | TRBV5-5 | ASSFRGTGNTGELF
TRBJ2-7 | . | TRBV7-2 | ASSPTGLGEQY
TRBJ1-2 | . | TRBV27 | ASRSGQETYGYT
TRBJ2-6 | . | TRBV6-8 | ASITGHQLAGANVLT
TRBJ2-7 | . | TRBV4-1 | ASSQEEQFQY
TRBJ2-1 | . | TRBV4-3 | ASSPNGGGQYNEQF
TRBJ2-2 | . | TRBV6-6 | ASSYLESTGELF
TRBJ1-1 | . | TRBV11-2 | ASSLREDTEAF
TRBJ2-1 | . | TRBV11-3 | ASSFSGGVGEQF
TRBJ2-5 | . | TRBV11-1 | ASSSSRGQGTQETQY
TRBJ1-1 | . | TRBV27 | ASSRALIREGTEAF
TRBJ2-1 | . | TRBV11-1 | ASSFRTGWGNEQF
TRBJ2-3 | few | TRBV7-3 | ASSRLTLAGLPTDTQY
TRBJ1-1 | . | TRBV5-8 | ASSLGLMGQGGGTEAF
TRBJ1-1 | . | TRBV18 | ASSPNRDTEAF
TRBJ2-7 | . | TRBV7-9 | ASSFRGDKAYEQY
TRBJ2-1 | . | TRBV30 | AWSVRYRTAAWNEQF
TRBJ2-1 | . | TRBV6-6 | ASLRSGGAYNEQF
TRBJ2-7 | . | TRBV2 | ASSEESLAASGWYEQY
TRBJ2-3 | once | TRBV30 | AWSVLSSTDTQY
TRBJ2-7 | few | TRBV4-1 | ASSQGTSGYEQY
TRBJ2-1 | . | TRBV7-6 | ASSGGAGDTWDEQF
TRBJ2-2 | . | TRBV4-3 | ASSQETGSNTGELF
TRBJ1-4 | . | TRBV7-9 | ASSPGTGRNEKLF
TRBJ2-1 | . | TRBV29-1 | SSPGGRYNEQF
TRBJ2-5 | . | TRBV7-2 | ASSSDSQETQY
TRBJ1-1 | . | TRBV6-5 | ASIGTGRGNTEAF
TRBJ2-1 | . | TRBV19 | ASSRVAGVPNEQF
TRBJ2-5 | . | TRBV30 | AWSEHQETQY
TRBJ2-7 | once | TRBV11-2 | ASSLARAAWEQY
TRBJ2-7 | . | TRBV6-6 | ASSYSVRVGDEQY
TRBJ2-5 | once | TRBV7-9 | ASSFGGGRAQETQY
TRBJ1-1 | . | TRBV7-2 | ASSTSGRVSRMNTEAF
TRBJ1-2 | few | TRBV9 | ASSVGEGLSYGYT
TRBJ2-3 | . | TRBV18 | ASSPFEAGVTDTQY
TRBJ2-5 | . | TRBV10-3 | ATREDPQETQY
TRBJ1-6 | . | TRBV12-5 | ASGPGQLNSPLH
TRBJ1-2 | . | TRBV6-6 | ASSPGGVNYGYT
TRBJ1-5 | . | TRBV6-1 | ASRAGEVRNQPQH
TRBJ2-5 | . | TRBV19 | ASFKRVAGGETQY
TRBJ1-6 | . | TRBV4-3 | ASSQGDSYYNSPLH
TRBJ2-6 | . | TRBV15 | ASRLAGESSGANVLT